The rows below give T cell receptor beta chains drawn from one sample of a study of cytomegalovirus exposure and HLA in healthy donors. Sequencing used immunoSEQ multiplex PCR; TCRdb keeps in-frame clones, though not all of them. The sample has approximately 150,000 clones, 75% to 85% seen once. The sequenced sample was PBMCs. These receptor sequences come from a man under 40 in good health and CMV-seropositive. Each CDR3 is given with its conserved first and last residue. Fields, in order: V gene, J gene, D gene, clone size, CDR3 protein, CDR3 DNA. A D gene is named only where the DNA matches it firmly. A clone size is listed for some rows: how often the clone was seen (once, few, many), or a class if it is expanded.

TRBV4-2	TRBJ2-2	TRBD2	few	CASSHEFAGGPGELFF	TGTGCCAGCAGCCACGAATTTGCGGGGGGTCCCGGGGAGCTGTTTTTT
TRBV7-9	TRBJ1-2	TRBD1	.	CASSLGQGHEGYTF	TGTGCCAGCAGCTTAGGACAGGGCCATGAAGGCTACACCTTC
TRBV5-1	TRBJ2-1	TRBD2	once	CASSLEASGGAIEQFF	TGCGCCAGCAGCTTGGAAGCTAGCGGGGGGGCCATTGAGCAGTTCTTC
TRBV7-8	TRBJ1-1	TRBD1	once	CASSPQGSGTEAFF	TGTGCCAGCAGCCCACAGGGGAGCGGCACTGAAGCTTTCTTT
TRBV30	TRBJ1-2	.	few	CAWSKHRGFYGYTF	TGTGCCTGGAGCAAGCATAGGGGGTTCTATGGCTACACCTTC
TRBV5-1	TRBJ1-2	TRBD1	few	CASSPVQGGSYGYTF	TGCGCCAGCAGCCCTGTACAGGGGGGGTCCTATGGCTACACCTTC
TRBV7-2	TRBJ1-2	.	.	CASSLGGGYGYTF	TGTGCCAGCAGCTTAGGCGGTGGCTATGGCTACACCTTC
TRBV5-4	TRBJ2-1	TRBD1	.	CASSLGRGSNEQFF	TGTGCCAGCAGCTTGGGCAGGGGGAGCAATGAGCAGTTCTTC
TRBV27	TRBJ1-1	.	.	CASSLSPGDLEAFF	TGTGCCAGCAGTTTATCCCCAGGGGACCTTGAAGCTTTCTTT
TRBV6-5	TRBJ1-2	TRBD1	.	CASSSGQGRPNYGYTF	TGTGCCAGCAGTTCCGGACAGGGAAGACCTAACTATGGCTACACCTTC
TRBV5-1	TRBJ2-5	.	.	CASSLTAGSETQYF	TGCGCCAGCAGCTTGACGGCAGGCTCGGAGACCCAGTACTTC
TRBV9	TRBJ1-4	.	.	CASSPRFNEKLFF	TGTGCCAGCAGCCCGCGGTTTAATGAAAAACTGTTTTTT
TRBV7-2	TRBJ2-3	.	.	CASSLGALMDTQYF	TGTGCCAGCAGCTTAGGAGCGCTCATGGATACGCAGTATTTT
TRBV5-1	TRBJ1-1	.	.	CASSFETEAFF	TGCGCCAGCAGCTTTGAGACAGAAGCTTTCTTT
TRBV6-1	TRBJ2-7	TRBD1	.	CASSGGTGEAYEQYF	TGTGCCAGCAGTGGTGGGACAGGGGAAGCCTACGAGCAGTACTTC
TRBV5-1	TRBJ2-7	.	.	CASSLKGSWGEQYF	TGCGCCAGCAGCTTAAAGGGGTCCTGGGGCGAGCAGTACTTC
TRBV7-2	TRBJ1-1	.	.	CASSPYRALGFF	TGTGCCAGCAGCCCCTACAGGGCCTTAGGTTTCTTT
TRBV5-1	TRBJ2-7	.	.	CASSEWRTYEQYF	TGCGCCAGCAGCGAGTGGAGGACCTACGAGCAGTACTTC
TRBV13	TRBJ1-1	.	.	CASRVGGGANTEAFF	TGTGCCAGCAGGGTCGGCGGGGGCGCGAACACTGAAGCTTTCTTT
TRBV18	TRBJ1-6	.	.	CASSPRDGGNSPLHF	TGTGCCAGCTCACCGCGGGACGGGGGAAATTCACCCCTCCACTTT
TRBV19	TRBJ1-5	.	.	CASSMVGGQPQHF	TGTGCCAGTAGTATGGTGGGGGGACAGCCCCAGCATTTT
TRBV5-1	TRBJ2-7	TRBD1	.	CASIPDRTYEQYF	TGCGCCAGCATACCGGACAGGACCTACGAGCAGTACTTC
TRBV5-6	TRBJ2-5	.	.	CASSVAGIQETQYF	TGTGCCAGCAGCGTGGCAGGAATCCAAGAGACCCAGTACTTC
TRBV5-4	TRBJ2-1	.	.	CASSPAREAYNEQFF	TGTGCCAGCAGCCCTGCGCGGGAAGCCTACAATGAGCAGTTCTTC
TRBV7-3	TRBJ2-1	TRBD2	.	CASSLLRGDNEQFF	TGTGCCAGCAGCTTATTGCGGGGGGACAATGAGCAGTTCTTC
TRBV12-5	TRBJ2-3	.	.	CASGPTVGTSTDTQYF	TGTGCTAGTGGTCCAACAGTGGGGACTAGCACAGATACGCAGTATTTT
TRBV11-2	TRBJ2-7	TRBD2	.	CASSLTAGVIPDEQYF	TGTGCCAGCAGCTTAACGGCGGGAGTAATCCCCGACGAGCAGTACTTC
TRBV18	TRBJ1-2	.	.	CASSPGPAYGYTF	TGTGCCAGCTCACCAGGGCCAGCTTATGGCTATACCTTC
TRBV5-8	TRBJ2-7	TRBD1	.	CASSTRDRAEQYF	TGTGCCAGCAGCACCCGGGACAGGGCCGAGCAGTACTTC
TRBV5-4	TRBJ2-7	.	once	CASSLIGERDEQYF	TGTGCCAGCAGCTTGATCGGGGAAAGGGACGAGCAGTACTTC
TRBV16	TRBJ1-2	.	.	CASSQTLQDGYTF	TGTGCCAGCAGCCAAACACTCCAGGATGGCTACACCTTC
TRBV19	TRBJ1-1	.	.	CASSIAVLGGNTEAFF	TGTGCCAGTAGTATCGCGGTTTTGGGAGGGAACACTGAAGCTTTCTTT
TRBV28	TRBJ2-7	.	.	CASSLFDNSYEQYF	TGTGCCAGCAGTTTATTTGACAACTCCTACGAGCAGTACTTC
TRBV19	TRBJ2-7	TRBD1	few	CASSTGGEQYF	TGTGCCAGTAGTACAGGGGGCGAGCAGTACTTC
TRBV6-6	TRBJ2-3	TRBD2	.	CASSYSRAGITDTQYF	TGTGCCAGCAGTTACTCGAGAGCGGGGATCACAGATACGCAGTATTTT
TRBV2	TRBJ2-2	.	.	CATQGLSTGELFF	TGTGCCACCCAGGGGTTGAGCACCGGGGAGCTGTTTTTT
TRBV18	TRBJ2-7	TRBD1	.	CASSPRDRVPREQYF	TGTGCCAGCTCACCACGCGACAGGGTACCTCGCGAGCAGTACTTC
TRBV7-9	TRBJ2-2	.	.	CASSLLVGGTGELFF	TGTGCCAGCAGCTTACTGGTCGGCGGCACCGGGGAGCTGTTTTTT
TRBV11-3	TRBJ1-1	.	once	CASSAHRGPNTEAFF	TGTGCCAGCAGCGCACATCGGGGTCCGAACACTGAAGCTTTCTTT
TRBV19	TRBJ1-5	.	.	CASSGQYQPQHF	TGTGCCAGTAGTGGACAATATCAGCCCCAGCATTTT
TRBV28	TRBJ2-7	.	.	CASSYSGLGDYEQYF	TGTGCCAGCAGTTACAGCGGGCTGGGGGACTACGAGCAGTACTTC
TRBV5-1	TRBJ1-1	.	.	CASSFHMNTEAFF	TGCGCCAGCAGTTTTCACATGAACACTGAAGCTTTCTTT
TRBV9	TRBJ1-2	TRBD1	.	CASSGPPDRNYGYTF	TGTGCCAGCAGCGGGCCCCCGGACAGGAACTATGGCTACACCTTC
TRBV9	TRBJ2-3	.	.	CASSVWGETNTQYF	TGTGCCAGCAGCGTTTGGGGGGAAACGAATACGCAGTATTTT
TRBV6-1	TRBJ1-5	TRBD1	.	CASSEAHYGTGLVSNQPQHF	TGTGCCAGCAGTGAAGCGCATTATGGGACAGGGTTAGTTAGCAATCAGCCCCAGCATTTT
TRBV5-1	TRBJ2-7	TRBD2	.	CASSLEGGSVGYEQYF	TGCGCCAGCAGCTTGGAAGGCGGGAGCGTTGGGTACGAGCAGTACTTC